This record covers a single T cell receptor (beta chain). What this receptor recognizes is not known. No clone much larger than this one lies a single base away; base qualities are absent. Library construction relied on 5' RACE. TCRdb names Illumina HiSeq 2500 as the instrument used. A second PCR of roughly 7 to 11 cycles was performed with a sample-barcoded 5' primer and a J-beta primer mix. A template-switch 5' adaptor carrying 12 random nucleotides introduced a unique molecular identifier onto each TCR beta cDNA molecule. Each sample yielded at least 3 million CDR3-containing paired-end reads. First-strand cDNA synthesis was performed from all RNA using the Mint cDNA synthesis kit, with priming by a TRBC-specific oligonucleotide. Following uracil-DNA glycosylase treatment, a first 18-cycle PCR with universal primers M1SS and BC2_uni_R was performed on all cDNA. The authors' pipeline ran thus. Each sample was normalized by randomly selecting 1 million high-quality reads, each carrying a distinct molecular identifier. Reads with shared molecular identifiers were discarded instead of being binned into consensus sequences. CDR3 identification, clonotype clustering and error correction used MiTCR with a Q25 quality threshold and the strictest error-elimination algorithm. Lower-bound total TCR beta diversity was estimated with a nonparametric unseen species model using Euler transformation. The raw public reads went through TCRdb reprocessing: fastp at Q25, MiXCR clone calling, in-frame beta chains kept. Identical CDR3 proteins give one entry, which carries the most common genes and DNA. What appears here as the V and J calls and clone size reflects TCRdb's work, not the paper's. The sample yields 790,000 or so distinct CDR3 sequences; just over 55% were counted once. The ten largest clonotypes hold roughly 24% of the sample.

The germline V gene encodes CDR1 SEHNR and CDR2 FQNEAQ (reference sequence). Compared with germline, V lacks 7 bases and J lacks 0 bases; bases without a gene match: 15. From cysteine to phenylalanine, the CDR3 is 17 amino acids long. Just the 51-base CDR3 DNA is kept, in frame starting at base 1. The sample comes from a study of blood T cells in healthy people across ages (dated by TCRdb to between 2014 and 2016). About the investigation overall: In model experiments, template switching captured roughly one uniquely barcoded TCR beta cDNA molecule for every two T cells. The study measured age-related changes in TCR beta repertoire diversity using deep sequencing normalized with unique cDNA molecular identifiers. The donors were divided into four age groups: young (average around 15 years), middle-aged (around 37), aged (about 56) and long-lived (roughly 82). To avoid experimental bias, donors of different ages were distributed randomly across sequencing lanes. Using the same blood draw, the study looked at two additional independent replicas of 1 million unique cDNA reads for two donors, one aged 18 to 29 and the other aged 80 or older. The paper as a whole reports these results and caveats: The percentage of naive T cells measured by flow cytometry correlated strongly with observed TCR beta diversity. Conclusive comparison of naive and antigen-experienced compartments was prevented by the profiling of bulk unsorted PBMCs. Estimates of total diversity based on one million sequenced T cells were regarded as lower bounds and as underestimates. Donor CMV infection status was unknown, potentially confounding age-related changes in expanded clonotypes. Observed TCR beta diversity per million T cells fell roughly linearly with age, and a significant reduction was already apparent by age approximately 40. The long-lived group showed more naive CD4+ T cells, fewer expanded clones and increased TCR diversity than the aged group, suggesting age selection.

Systemically healthy Caucasian individuals from Russia, around 39 in total and aged about 6 to 100 years, were included as donors. Each donor gave about 11 milliliters of peripheral blood, drawn into EDTA-treated Vacutainer tubes. Ficoll-Paque density-gradient centrifugation was used to isolate PBMCs, with at least 7 million per sample. Total RNA, at least 5.5 micrograms per sample, was extracted from PBMCs with Trizol reagent. Naive CD45RAhigh/CD27high T cell percentages were measured by flow cytometry on a PBMC aliquot from every donor. Sequenced sample: blood. This receptor chain uses TRBV7-9 and TRBJ2-7; 7 middle bases align to TRBD2. The sequence came from a man between 35 and 55 years old in good health. The nucleotide sequence reads TGTGCCAGCACCCAGTCGGGCGGACCTAGCGGCTCCTACGAGCAGTACTTC. It encodes CASTQSGGPSGSYEQYF.